A single sample gave rise to the 2 T cell receptor beta chains below, sequenced in a study of control samples from healthy donors and cancer patients. Libraries were prepared by immunoSEQ multiplex PCR; TCRdb keeps only in-frame clonotypes and omits some of them. The profile covers approximately 53,000 clones, with 85% to 95% appearing a single time and about 0.91% taken by the ten largest. The sequencing sample was made of PBMCs. All receptors come from a man aged 25-40 years with colorectal cancer.

This chain connects TRBV11-3 to TRBJ2-3; 12 bases agree with TRBD2. CDR3 length: 18 amino acids. Germline values: CDR1 SGHNT, CDR2 YENEEA. After removal of 5 bases from V and 0 bases from J, the junction contained 9 bases not matched to a gene. CDR3 residues: CASSARTSGDLSTDTQYF. The CDR3 DNA reads TGTGCCAGCAGCGCCAGGACTAGCGGGGACCTAAGCACAGATACGCAGTATTTT.

The rearrangement links TRBV7-9 to TRBJ2-1, with TRBD1 identical over 8 bases. The CDR3 has 15 residues. The junction had 9 bases not matched to a gene; V was cut back by 8 bases and J by 3 bases. Per the germline V gene, CDR1 is SEHNR and CDR2 is FQNEAQ (reference sequence). The CDR3 reads CASLGQVVRYNEQFF. For the CDR3, the DNA is TGTGCCAGCCTGGGACAGGTCGTTCGCTACAATGAGCAGTTCTTC.